The 20 T cell receptor beta chains given below trace back to one sample, sequenced in a study of siplizumab effects on memory and regulatory T cells. Here immunoSEQ multiplex PCR was the method, and the copy in TCRdb shows in-frame clones only, minus some. The data contain about 94,000 clones, 94% of them singletons. The sequenced sample was non-Treg CD4+ T cells sorted from blood. These receptors were obtained from a human donor in good health.

The V and J genes are TRBV5-1 and TRBJ2-3, with 11 bases fitting TRBD2. J was trimmed by 2 bases and V by 0 bases; bases with no gene match: 5. Germline V gene sequence: CDR1 SGHRS, CDR2 YFSETQ. This CDR3 is 17 amino acids long. Here the CDR3 reads CASSLDVAGGNTDTQYF. In DNA form, the CDR3 reads TGCGCCAGCAGCTTGGATGTAGCGGGGGGGAACACAGATACGCAGTATTTT. Based on the CDR3 plus reference TRBV5-1 and TRBJ2-3, the full variable domain is KAGVTQTPRYLIKTRGQQVTLSCSPISGHRSVSWYQQTPGQGLQFLFEYFSETQRNKGNFPGRFSGRQFSNSRSEMNVSTLELGDSALYLCASSLDVAGGNTDTQYFGPGTRLTVL.

The V and J genes are TRBV6-6 and TRBJ2-1; TRBD1 matches at 9 bases. V was clipped by 7 bases and J by 3 bases; unmatched bases: 4. Germline CDR1 MNHNY, CDR2 SVGAGI (reference sequence). The CDR3 is 14 amino acids. The CDR3 nucleotides are TGTGCCAGCATTGGGGACAGGGACTACAATGAGCAGTTCTTC. Translation: CASIGDRDYNEQFF.

CDR3 amino acids: CASSLVWTPQETQYF. The CDR3 region has the DNA TGTGCCAGCAGCTTAGTCTGGACACCCCAAGAGACCCAGTACTTC. This rearrangement joins TRBV11-3 to TRBJ2-5; maybe TRBD1 (5 bases). With 1 base removed from V and 1 base from J, the gap between germline ends came to 10 bases. Per germline, CDR1 SGHNT and CDR2 YENEEA. CDR3 length equals 15 residues.

The V and J genes are TRBV5-1 and TRBJ2-5; D remains unclear. The germline V gene has CDR1 SGHRS and CDR2 YFSETQ. Trimming removed 1 base from V and 5 bases from J, with 6 bases in between. The CDR3 contains 12 residues. This CDR3 reads CASSLSLETQYF. The CDR3 DNA reads TGCGCCAGCAGCTTGTCTCTGGAGACCCAGTACTTC.

This chain connects TRBV7-8 to TRBJ1-5; no definite D call. The V gene lost 5 bases and the J gene lost 5 bases, with 16 bases spanning the gap. Germline V gene lookup returns CDR1 SGHVS and CDR2 FQNEAQ. The CDR3 totals 15 residues. The CDR3 spells CASSPVGRLDQPQHF. CDR3 coding DNA: TGTGCCAGCAGCCCCGTGGGTCGGTTGGATCAGCCCCAGCATTTT.

The CDR3 DNA reads as TGTGCCAGCAGTGGCTATACGGGAGGCTACAATGAGCAGTTCTTC. Translated, it gives CASSGYTGGYNEQFF. The chain couples TRBV9 to TRBJ2-1, with 7 bases lining up with TRBD2. CDR3 length equals 15 residues. Looked up from germline, CDR1 is SGDLS and CDR2 is YYNGEE. Germline trimming cut 5 bases from V and 3 bases from J; bases unmatched to any gene: 8.

The rearrangement joins TRBV9 to TRBJ1-1; maybe TRBD1 (5 bases). This CDR3 is built from 14 residues. Germline values: CDR1 SGDLS, CDR2 YYNGEE. V was pared by 1 base and J by 4 bases, with 11 bases between. DNA for the CDR3: TGTGCCAGCAGCGTAAAATACGGGGGCACTGAAGCTTTCTTT. Translating it yields CASSVKYGGTEAFF.

The chain links TRBV6-5 to TRBJ1-5; tentatively, D is TRBD1 (6 bases). Germline V lookup: CDR1 MNHEY, CDR2 SVGAGI. Trimming shortened V by 4 bases and J by 5 bases, and 9 bases separated the two germline ends. CDR3 size: 13 residues. The CDR3 sequence is CASSSQGYQPQHF. In nucleotides, the CDR3 is TGTGCCAGCAGTTCACAGGGTTATCAGCCCCAGCATTTT.

This clone was detected once. CDR3 nucleotide sequence: TGCGCCAGCAGCTTTTCTAGCGGGATTCTGGAGACCCAGTACTTC. Translation: CASSFSSGILETQYF. The rearrangement links TRBV5-1 to TRBJ2-5, with 9 nucleotides matching TRBD2. The length of the CDR3 is 15 residues. V shed 2 bases and J 5 bases; nucleotides not matched to a gene: 7. Germline CDR1 is SGHRS and CDR2 is YFSETQ.

This clone is a singleton in its sample. The chain joins TRBV5-1 to TRBJ2-3; D perhaps matches TRBD1 (5 bases). CDR1 and CDR2 from the germline V gene are SGHRS and YFSETQ. With 0 bases removed from V and 0 bases from J, the gap between germline ends came to 8 bases. The CDR3 extends over 15 amino acids. The CDR3 sequence: CASSLEGYSTDTQYF. In DNA, the CDR3 is TGCGCCAGCAGCTTGGAGGGGTACAGCACAGATACGCAGTATTTT.

CDR3 protein: CASRVTGTQGEKLFF. The DNA of the CDR3 is TGTGCCAGCAGAGTTACCGGGACTCAGGGGGAAAAACTGTTTTTT. This sequence joins TRBV5-6 and TRBJ1-4; possible D gene TRBD1, 6 bases. From germline, CDR1 is SGHDT and CDR2 YYEEEE. V shed 5 bases and J shed 8 bases, with 19 bases lying between them. The CDR3 length is 15 residues.

The chain joins TRBV27 to TRBJ2-7; D may be TRBD1 (6 bases). This CDR3 has 14 amino acids. Per the germline V gene, CDR1 is MNHEY and CDR2 is SMNVEV (reference sequence). The germline V and J ends were trimmed by 5 bases and 1 base, with 12 bases remaining between them. The CDR3 DNA reads as TGTGCCAGCAGTCCCCGGGACACATCCTACGAGCAGTACTTC. Translated, it gives CASSPRDTSYEQYF.

V gene TRBV7-2 combines with J gene TRBJ2-1, with D uncertain. CDR3 length equals 15 residues. Germline V gives CDR1 SGHTA, CDR2 FQGNSA. V was trimmed by 2 bases and J by 9 bases, leaving 17 bases between them. The CDR3 DNA is TGTGCCAGCAGCTTACTGACGGGTCTTCTTGGTGAGCAGTTCTTC. It specifies CASSLLTGLLGEQFF.

The chain combines TRBV5-6 with TRBJ2-3; D perhaps matches TRBD1 (6 bases). V lost 2 bases and J lost 4, with 14 bases in between. The CDR3 covers 15 residues. In germline, CDR1 is SGHDT, CDR2 YYEEEE. The CDR3 nucleotides read TGTGCCAGCAGCTTAGGGCAGGGGATGGCAGATACGCAGTATTTT. Amino acids: CASSLGQGMADTQYF.

CDR3 nucleotides: TGTGCCAGCAGCAAACAGGGGGCTGAAGAGACCCAGTACTTC. This gives the protein CASSKQGAEETQYF. V gene TRBV9 combines with J gene TRBJ2-5; 9 bases match TRBD1. This CDR3 has 14 residues. Germline V lookup: CDR1 SGDLS, CDR2 YYNGEE. With V trimmed by 4 bases and J by 3 bases, 4 bases remained unmatched.

The chain employs TRBV6-1 and TRBJ1-4; 7 bases line up with TRBD1. CDR1 and CDR2 (germline): MNHNS, SASEGT. V shed 4 bases and J 1 base; nucleotides not matched to a gene: 3. CDR3 size: 15 residues. The DNA for the CDR3 is TGTGCCAGCAGTGTTCAGGGGGGAACTAATGAAAAACTGTTTTTT. As protein: CASSVQGGTNEKLFF.

V and J are TRBV18 and TRBJ2-3; 15 bases match TRBD2. Per the germline V gene, CDR1 is KGHSH and CDR2 is LQKENI. V was pared by 6 bases and J by 4 bases, with 11 bases of the junction left unmatched. This CDR3 spans 18 amino acids. The CDR3 reads CASSEGLAGGRRADTQYF. CDR3 bases: TGTGCCAGCTCGGAAGGACTAGCGGGAGGGAGAAGGGCAGATACGCAGTATTTT. Full variable domain (rest looked up from reference TRBV18 and TRBJ2-3): NAGVMQNPRHLVRRRGQEARLRCSPMKGHSHVYWYRQLPEEGLKFMVYLQKENIIDESGMPKERFSAEFPKEGPSILRIQQVVRGDSAAYFCASSEGLAGGRRADTQYFGPGTRLTVL.

This chain uses TRBV19 with TRBJ2-3; no clear D gene. The CDR3 loop spans 11 amino acids. Germline V gene lookup returns CDR1 LNHDA and CDR2 SQIVND (reference sequence). V gave up 3 bases and J gave up 12 bases, with 10 bases separating them. In DNA, the CDR3 is TGTGCCAGTAGTATCGGGCCTAACCAGTATTTT. Its protein is CASSIGPNQYF.

The chain combines TRBV19 with TRBJ2-1, with TRBD2 matching 9 bases. V dropped 0 bases and J dropped 16; count of bases not matched to a gene: 7. The germline CDR1 and CDR2 sequences are LNHDA and SQIVND (reference sequence). This CDR3 is 13 amino acids long. The chain's CDR3 is CASSIEGLAGNFF. In DNA, the CDR3 is TGTGCCAGTAGTATAGAGGGGCTAGCGGGAAATTTCTTC.

The rearrangement uses TRBV11-2 and TRBJ2-5; D call uncertain. In germline, CDR1 is SGHAT, CDR2 FQNNGV. Trimming shortened V by 8 bases and J by 5 bases, and 9 bases separated the two germline ends. The CDR3 length is 11 residues. CDR3 loop: CASSIRETQYF. In DNA, the CDR3 is TGTGCCAGCTCGATCCGGGAGACCCAGTACTTC.